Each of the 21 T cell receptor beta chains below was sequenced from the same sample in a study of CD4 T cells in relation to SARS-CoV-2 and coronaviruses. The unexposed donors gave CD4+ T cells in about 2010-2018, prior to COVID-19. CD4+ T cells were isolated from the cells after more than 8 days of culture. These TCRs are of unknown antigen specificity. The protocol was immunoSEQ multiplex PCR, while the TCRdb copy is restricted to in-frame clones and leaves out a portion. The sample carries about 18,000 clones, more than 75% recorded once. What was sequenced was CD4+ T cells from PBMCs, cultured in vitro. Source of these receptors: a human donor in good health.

The DNA for the CDR3 is TGTGCCACCAGGCCGGGGGGCAATCAGCCCCAGCATTTT. This translates into CATRPGGNQPQHF. The chain links TRBV24-1 to TRBJ1-5, with a possible D match to TRBD1 (5 bases). Germline values: CDR1 KGHDR, CDR2 SFDVKD. The germline V and J ends were trimmed by 7 bases and 2 bases, with 8 bases remaining between them. CDR3 size: 13 residues.

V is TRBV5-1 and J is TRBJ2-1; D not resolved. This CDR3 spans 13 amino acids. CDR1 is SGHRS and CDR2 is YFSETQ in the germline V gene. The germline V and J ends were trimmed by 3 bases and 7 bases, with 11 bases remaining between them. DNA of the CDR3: TGCGCCAGCAGCTCGAGTCCCTTGAATGAGCAGTTCTTC. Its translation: CASSSSPLNEQFF.

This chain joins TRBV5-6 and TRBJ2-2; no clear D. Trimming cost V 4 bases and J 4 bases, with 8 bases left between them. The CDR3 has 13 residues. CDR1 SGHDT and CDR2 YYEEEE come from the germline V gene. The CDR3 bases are TGTGCCAGCAGCCTCAGGCCCACCGGGGAGCTGTTTTTT. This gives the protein CASSLRPTGELFF.

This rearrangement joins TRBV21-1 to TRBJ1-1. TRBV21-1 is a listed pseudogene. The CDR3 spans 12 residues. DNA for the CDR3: TGTGCCAGCAGCAAAGGGGGCACTGAAGCTTTCTTT. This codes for CASSKGGTEAFF.

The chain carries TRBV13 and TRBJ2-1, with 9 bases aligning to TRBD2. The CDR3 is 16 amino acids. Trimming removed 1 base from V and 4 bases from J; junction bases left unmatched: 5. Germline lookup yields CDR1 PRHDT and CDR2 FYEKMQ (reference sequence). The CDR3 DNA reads TGTGCCAGCAGCTTAGCGGCGGGAGGGCCGTACAATGAGCAGTTCTTC. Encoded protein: CASSLAAGGPYNEQFF.

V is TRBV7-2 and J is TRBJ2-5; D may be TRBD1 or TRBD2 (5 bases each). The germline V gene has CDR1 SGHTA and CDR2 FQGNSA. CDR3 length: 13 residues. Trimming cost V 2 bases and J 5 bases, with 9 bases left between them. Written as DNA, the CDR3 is TGTGCCAGCAGCTTATACGGGGCGGAGACCCAGTACTTC. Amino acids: CASSLYGAETQYF.

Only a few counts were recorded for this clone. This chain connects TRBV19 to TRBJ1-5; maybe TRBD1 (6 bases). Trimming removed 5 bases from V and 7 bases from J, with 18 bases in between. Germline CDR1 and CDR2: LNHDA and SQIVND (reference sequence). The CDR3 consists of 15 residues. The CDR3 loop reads CASSLYAGAGQPQHF. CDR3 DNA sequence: TGTGCCAGTAGTTTATATGCAGGGGCAGGGCAGCCCCAGCATTTT. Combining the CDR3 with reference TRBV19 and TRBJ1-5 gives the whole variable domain DGGITQSPKYLFRKEGQNVTLSCEQNLNHDAMYWYRQDPGQGLRLIYYSQIVNDFQKGDIAEGYSVSREKKESFPLTVTSAQKNPTAFYLCASSLYAGAGQPQHFGDGTRLSIL.

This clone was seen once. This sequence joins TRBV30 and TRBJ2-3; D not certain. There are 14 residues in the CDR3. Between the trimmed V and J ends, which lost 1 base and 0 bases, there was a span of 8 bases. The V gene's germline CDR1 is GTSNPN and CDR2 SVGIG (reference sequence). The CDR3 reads CAWSAVFSTDTQYF. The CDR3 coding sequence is TGTGCCTGGAGTGCTGTTTTTAGCACAGATACGCAGTATTTT.

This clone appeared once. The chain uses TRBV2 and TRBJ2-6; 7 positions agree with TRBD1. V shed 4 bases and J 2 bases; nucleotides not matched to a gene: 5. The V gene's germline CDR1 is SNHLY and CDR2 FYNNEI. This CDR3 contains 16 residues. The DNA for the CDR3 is TGTGCCAGCAGTGTACAGGGGACGCCTGGGGCCAACGTCCTGACTTTC. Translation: CASSVQGTPGANVLTF.

The CDR3 nucleotides read TGTGCCAGCAGTGGAAAAACAGGATTGAACACTGAAGCTTTCTTT. It translates to CASSGKTGLNTEAFF. J is TRBJ1-1 and V is TRBV25-1, with D perhaps matching TRBD1 (5 bases). CDR3 length equals 15 residues. CDR1 is MGHDK, CDR2 SYGVNS, per germline. The V end lost 4 bases, the J end lost 0 bases, and 12 bases lay between the germline ends.

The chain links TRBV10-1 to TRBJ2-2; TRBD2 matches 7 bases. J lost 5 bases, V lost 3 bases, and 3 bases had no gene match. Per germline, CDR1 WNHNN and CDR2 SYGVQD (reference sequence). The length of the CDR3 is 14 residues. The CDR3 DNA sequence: TGCGCCAGCAGTGAACTAGCGTGGACCGGGGAGCTGTTTTTT. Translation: CASSELAWTGELFF.

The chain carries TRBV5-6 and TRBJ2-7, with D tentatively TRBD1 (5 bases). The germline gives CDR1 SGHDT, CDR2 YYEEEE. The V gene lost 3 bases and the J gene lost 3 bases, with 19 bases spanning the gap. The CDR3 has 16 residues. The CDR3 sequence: CASSSATDLNLYEQYF. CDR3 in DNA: TGTGCCAGCAGCTCTGCGACAGACCTAAATCTCTACGAGCAGTACTTC.

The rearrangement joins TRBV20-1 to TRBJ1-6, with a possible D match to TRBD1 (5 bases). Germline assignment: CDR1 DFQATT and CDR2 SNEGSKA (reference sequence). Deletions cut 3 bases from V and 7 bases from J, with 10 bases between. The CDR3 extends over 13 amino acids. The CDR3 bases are TGCAGTGCTAGTAGGCAGGGCAATTCACCCCTCCACTTT. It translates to CSASRQGNSPLHF.

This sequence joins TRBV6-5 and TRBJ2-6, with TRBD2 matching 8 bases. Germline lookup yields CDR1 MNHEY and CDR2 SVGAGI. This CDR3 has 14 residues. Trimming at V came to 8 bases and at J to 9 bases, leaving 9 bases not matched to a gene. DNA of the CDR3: TGTGCCAGCCAATCCGGGGGGGGTGGCAACGTCCTGACTTTC. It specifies CASQSGGGGNVLTF.

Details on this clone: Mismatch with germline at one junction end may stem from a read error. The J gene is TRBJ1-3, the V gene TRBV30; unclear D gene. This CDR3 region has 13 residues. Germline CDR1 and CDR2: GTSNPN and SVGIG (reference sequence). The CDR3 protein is CAWSVRYGDTIYF. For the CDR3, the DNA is TGTGCCTGGAGTGTTAGGTATGGAGACACCATATATTTT.

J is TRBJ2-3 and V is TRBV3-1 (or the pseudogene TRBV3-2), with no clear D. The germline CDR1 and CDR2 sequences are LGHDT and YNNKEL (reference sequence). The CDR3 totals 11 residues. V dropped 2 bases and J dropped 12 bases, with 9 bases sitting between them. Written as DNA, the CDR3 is TGTGCCAGCAGCCAATCCCTTATACAGTATTTT. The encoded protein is CASSQSLIQYF.

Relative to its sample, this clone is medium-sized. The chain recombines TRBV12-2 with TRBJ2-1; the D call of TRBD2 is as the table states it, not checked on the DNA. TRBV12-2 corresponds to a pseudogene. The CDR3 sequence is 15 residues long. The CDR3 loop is CASRPLTRGYNEQFF. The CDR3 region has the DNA TGTGCAAGTCGCCCGCTGACCAGAGGGTACAATGAGCAGTTCTTC.

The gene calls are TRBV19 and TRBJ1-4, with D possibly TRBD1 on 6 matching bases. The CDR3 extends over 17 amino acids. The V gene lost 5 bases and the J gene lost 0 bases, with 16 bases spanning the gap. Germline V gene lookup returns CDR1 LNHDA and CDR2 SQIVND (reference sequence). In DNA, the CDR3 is TGTGCCAGTAGTGTGACAGGAACCCTTGCAACTAATGAAAAACTGTTTTTT. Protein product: CASSVTGTLATNEKLFF.

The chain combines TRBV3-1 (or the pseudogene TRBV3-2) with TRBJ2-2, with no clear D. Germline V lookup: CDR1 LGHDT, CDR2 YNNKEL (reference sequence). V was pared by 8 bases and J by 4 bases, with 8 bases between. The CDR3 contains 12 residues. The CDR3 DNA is TGTGCCAGCCGTAGGGCCACCGGGGAGCTGTTTTTT. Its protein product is CASRRATGELFF.

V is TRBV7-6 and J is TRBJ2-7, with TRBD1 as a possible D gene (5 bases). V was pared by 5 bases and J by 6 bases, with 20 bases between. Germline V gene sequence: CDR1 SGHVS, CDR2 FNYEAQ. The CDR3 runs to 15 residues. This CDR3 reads CASSPNSARGSEQYF. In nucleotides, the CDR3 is TGTGCCAGCAGCCCCAATTCGGCTAGGGGTTCCGAGCAGTACTTC.

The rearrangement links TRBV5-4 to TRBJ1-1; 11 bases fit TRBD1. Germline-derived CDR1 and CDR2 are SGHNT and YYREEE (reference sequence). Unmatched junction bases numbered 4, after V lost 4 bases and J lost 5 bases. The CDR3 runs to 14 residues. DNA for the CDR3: TGTGCCAGCAGCCAGGACAGGGGGCATACTGAAGCTTTCTTT. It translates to CASSQDRGHTEAFF.